This T cell receptor (beta chain) was found in a study of CD8+ T cells in alopecia areata. This CDR3 has 14 residues. Trimming shortened V by 2 bases and J by 6 bases, and 13 bases separated the two germline ends. The germline CDR1 and CDR2 sequences are LGHNA and YSLEER. It was cDNA, reverse transcribed from extracted RNA, that served as the sequencing template. The data were produced by immunoSEQ multiplex PCR, yet TCRdb's version contains in-frame clones alone and is incomplete. The sample consists of 10,000 to 15,000 clones, 65% to 70% of them appearing once. Treatment given: oral pan-JAK inhibitor, 5-10 mg twice daily. Lesional scalp punch biopsies and peripheral blood came from alopecia areata patients.

The V and J genes are TRBV4-3 and TRBJ1-2, with no clear D. This sample comprised skin, obtained at week 4, from a patient treated with tofacitinib. The receptor was isolated from a human donor with alopecia areata. The CDR3 loop reads CASSQSAGRDGYTF. DNA of the CDR3: TGCGCCAGCAGCCAATCGGCAGGACGGGATGGCTACACCTTC.